Listed below are T cell receptor beta chains from one sample, sequenced in a study of blood T cells in healthy people across ages. TCRdb processed the 5' RACE reads anew with MiXCR; each CDR3 protein has one entry. Of about 970,000 distinct CDR3 sequences listed, just over 50% were seen once; the top ten hold over 20%. Sequenced input: blood. The receptors shown here come from an older woman in good health. Both conserved end residues are part of each CDR3. A D gene is named only where the DNA matches it firmly. A row's size may be missing; if present it is once, few, many or a size class.

-,TRBV5-5,-,TRBJ1-1,CASSYGTTNTEAFF,TGTGCCAGCAGCTACGGGACCACAAACACTGAAGCTTTCTTT
-,TRBV18,-,TRBJ2-6,CASSKNVEQSGANVLTF,TGTGCCAGCTCAAAAAACGTGGAACAGTCTGGGGCCAACGTCCTGACTTTC
-,TRBV7-2,-,TRBJ2-1,CAAEGGPSYNEQFF,TGTGCCGCCGAGGGCGGGCCCTCCTACAATGAGCAGTTCTTC
-,TRBV18,-,TRBJ2-1,CASSRSDNEQFF,TGTGCCAGCTCACGGAGCGACAATGAGCAGTTCTTC
-,TRBV7-6,TRBD1,TRBJ2-5,CASKNRGGETQYF,TGTGCCAGCAAAAACAGGGGTGGGGAGACCCAGTACTTC
-,TRBV15,-,TRBJ2-1,CATSRVEEGEQFF,TGTGCCACCAGCAGAGTAGAAGAGGGCGAGCAGTTCTTC
many,TRBV4-2,-,TRBJ1-4,CASSQLLANEKLFF,TGTGCCAGCAGCCAACTTTTGGCTAATGAAAAACTGTTTTTT
few,TRBV29-1,-,TRBJ1-2,CSVEEDLGNGYTF,TGCAGCGTTGAAGAGGATCTCGGGAATGGCTACACCTTC
-,TRBV4-2,-,TRBJ2-7,CASSPGYSRGTYEQYF,TGTGCCAGCAGCCCTGGTTATTCTAGAGGAACCTACGAGCAGTACTTC
-,TRBV27,TRBD1,TRBJ1-2,CASSLTGLGNGYTF,TGTGCCAGCAGTTTGACAGGGCTTGGCAATGGCTACACCTTC
-,TRBV6-2/TRBV6-3,-,TRBJ2-5,CVSKAEGFKETQYF,TGTGTCAGCAAGGCGGAGGGTTTTAAAGAGACCCAGTACTTC
-,TRBV5-1,-,TRBJ2-3,CASSLDGQRTDTQYF,TGCGCCAGCAGCTTGGACGGACAACGCACAGATACGCAGTATTTT
many,TRBV15,TRBD2,TRBJ2-5,CATSRGLAGGGETQYF,TGTGCCACCAGCAGGGGACTAGCGGGAGGCGGAGAGACCCAGTACTTC
many,TRBV5-1,TRBD1,TRBJ2-7,CASSLVSGQGAYEQYF,TGCGCCAGCAGCTTGGTTTCGGGACAGGGGGCCTACGAGCAGTACTTC
-,TRBV28,TRBD1,TRBJ2-3,CASREDRATDTQYF,TGTGCCAGCAGGGAGGACAGGGCGACAGATACGCAGTATTTT
-,TRBV14,-,TRBJ2-1,CASSQATRTPYRVSYNEQFF,TGTGCCAGCAGCCAAGCCACGAGGACACCGTACAGGGTATCCTACAATGAGCAGTTCTTC
-,TRBV2,-,TRBJ1-4,CASSARDVTTNEKLFF,TGTGCCAGCAGTGCCAGGGACGTCACAACTAATGAAAAACTGTTTTTT
-,TRBV4-2,TRBD2,TRBJ2-5,CASSQVLATAGTQYF,TGTGCCAGCAGCCAAGTACTAGCGACGGCTGGGACCCAGTACTTC
-,TRBV7-2,TRBD2,TRBJ2-5,CASSLVISGSGETQYF,TGTGCCAGCAGCTTAGTGATAAGCGGGAGCGGTGAGACCCAGTACTTC
-,TRBV15,-,TRBJ2-6,CATSNPSASSFTGANVLTF,TGTGCCACCAGCAATCCCTCGGCGTCTAGCTTCACTGGGGCCAACGTCCTGACTTTC
few,TRBV14,TRBD1,TRBJ2-6,CASSTRQGTSSGANVLTF,TGTGCCAGCAGCACTCGACAGGGAACTAGCTCTGGGGCCAACGTCCTGACTTTC